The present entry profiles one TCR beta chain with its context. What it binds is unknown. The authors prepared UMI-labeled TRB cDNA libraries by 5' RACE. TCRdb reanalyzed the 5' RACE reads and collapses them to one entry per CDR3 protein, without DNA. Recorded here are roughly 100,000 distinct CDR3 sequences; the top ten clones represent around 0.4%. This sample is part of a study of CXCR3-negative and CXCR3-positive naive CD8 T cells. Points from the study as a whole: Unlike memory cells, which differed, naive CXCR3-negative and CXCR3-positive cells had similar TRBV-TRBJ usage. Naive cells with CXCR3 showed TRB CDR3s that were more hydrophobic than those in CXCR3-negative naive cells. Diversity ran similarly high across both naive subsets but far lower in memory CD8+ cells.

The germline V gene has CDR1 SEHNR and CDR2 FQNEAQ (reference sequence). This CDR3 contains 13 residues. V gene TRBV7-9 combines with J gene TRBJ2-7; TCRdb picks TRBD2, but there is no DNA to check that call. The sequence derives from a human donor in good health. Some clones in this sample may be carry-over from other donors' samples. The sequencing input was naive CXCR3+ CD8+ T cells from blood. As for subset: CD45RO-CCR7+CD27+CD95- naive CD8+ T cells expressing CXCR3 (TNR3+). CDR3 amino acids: CAGGLAASYEQYF.